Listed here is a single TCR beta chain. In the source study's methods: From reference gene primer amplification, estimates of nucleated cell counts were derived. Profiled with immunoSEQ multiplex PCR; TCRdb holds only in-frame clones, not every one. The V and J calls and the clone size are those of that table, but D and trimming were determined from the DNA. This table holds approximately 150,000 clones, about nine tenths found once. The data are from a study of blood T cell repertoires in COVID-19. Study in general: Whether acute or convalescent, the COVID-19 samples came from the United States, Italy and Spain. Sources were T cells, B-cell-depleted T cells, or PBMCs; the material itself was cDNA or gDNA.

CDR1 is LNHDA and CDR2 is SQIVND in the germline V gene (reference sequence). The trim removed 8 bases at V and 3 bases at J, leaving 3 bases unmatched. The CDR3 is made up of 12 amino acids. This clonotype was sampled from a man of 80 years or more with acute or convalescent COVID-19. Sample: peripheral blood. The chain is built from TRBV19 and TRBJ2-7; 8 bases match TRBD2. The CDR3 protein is CASDAGGYEQYF. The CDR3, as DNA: TGTGCCAGTGACGCGGGGGGCTACGAGCAGTACTTC. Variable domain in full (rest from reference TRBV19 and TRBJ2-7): DGGITQSPKYLFRKEGQNVTLSCEQNLNHDAMYWYRQDPGQGLRLIYYSQIVNDFQKGDIAEGYSVSREKKESFPLTVTSAQKNPTAFYLCASDAGGYEQYFGPGTRLTVT.